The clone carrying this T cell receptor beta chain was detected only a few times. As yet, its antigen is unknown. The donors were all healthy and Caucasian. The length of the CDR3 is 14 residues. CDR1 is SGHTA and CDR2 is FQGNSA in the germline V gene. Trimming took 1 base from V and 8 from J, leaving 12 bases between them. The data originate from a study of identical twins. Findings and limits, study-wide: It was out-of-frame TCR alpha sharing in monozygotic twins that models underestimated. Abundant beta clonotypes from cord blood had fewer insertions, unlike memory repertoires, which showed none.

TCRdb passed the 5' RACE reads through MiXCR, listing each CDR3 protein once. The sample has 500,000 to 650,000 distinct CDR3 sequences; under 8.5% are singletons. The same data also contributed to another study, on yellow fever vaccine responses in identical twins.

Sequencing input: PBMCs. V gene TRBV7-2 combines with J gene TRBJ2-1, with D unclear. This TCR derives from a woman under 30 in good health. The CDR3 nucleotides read TGTGCCAGCAGCTTAGATCAGCTTGGCTATGAGCAGTTCTTC. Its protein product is CASSLDQLGYEQFF.